The sequence of this TCR beta chain was determined in a study of T cells in Graves' hyperthyroidism and ophthalmopathy. The table lists this clonotype with many counts. Its target is unknown. Exclusion criteria comprised uncontrolled infection, other autoimmune disease, pregnancy or lactation. The CDR3 has 13 amino acids. V lost 8 bases and J 1 base, leaving 11 bases between the germline ends. Researchers took RNA transcripts and amplified the TCR beta CDR3 regions from them. HTBI primers were used for first-round RT-PCR of the TCR CDR3. TCRdb reanalysed the multiplex PCR reads using MiXCR and keeps one entry per CDR3 protein. Among fewer than 550,000 distinct CDR3 sequences listed, approximately 14% were seen once. Notes on the study in general: Median prediction lead before ophthalmopathy onset was 6.5 months with the model. A model of 13 V-J features distinguished ophthalmopathy from stable hyperthyroidism. Most thyroid clonotypes with frequency above 0.001 were detected in blood.

This receptor was taken from a woman under 30 with Graves' hyperthyroidism. J is TRBJ1-1 and V is TRBV12-3 or TRBV12-4; TRBD1 is a possible D gene (5 bases). What was sequenced was blood. In DNA form, the CDR3 reads TGTGCCAGCTCCCGGGACGCGAACACTGAAGCTTTCTTT. Amino acid sequence: CASSRDANTEAFF.